This TCR beta chain is drawn from a study of T-cell reconstitution after alpha-beta-depleted transplantation in children. Findings and caveats of the study: T cells produced anew were the main source of T-cell counts and diversity one year after transplant. About two months after transplant, alpha-beta T cells reportedly came from several hundred expanded graft clones. Surviving recipient T cells and thymic progenitors produced the high day-60 TCRbeta diversity seen in some patients.

The library targeted TCRbeta and was prepared with unique molecular identifiers. Via MiXCR, TCRdb re-called the PCR reads, giving one row per CDR3 protein. The sample has fewer than 1 million distinct CDR3 sequences; around 17% are singletons. Regarding this clonotype: The antigen remains unidentified. Mismatch with germline at one junction end may stem from a read error.

CDR3 length: 12 amino acids. The germline CDR1 and CDR2 sequences are KGHSH and LQKENI. V gene TRBV18 combines with J gene TRBJ2-7, with D maybe TRBD1 (6 bases). The sequence derives from a male patient between 10 and 17 years old who had a stem cell transplant for acute lymphoblastic leukemia, so the T cells may come from the graft donor. This specimen was PBMCs, mostly from graft donor cells, taken 360 days after TCRalphabeta/CD19-depleted stem cell transplant. The CDR3 spells CASSPPGTIGNF. The CDR3 nucleotides are TGTGCCAGCTCACCACCCGGGACAATCGGAAACTTC.